The source of this TCR beta chain is a study of memory CD4+ T cells and cytomegalovirus serostatus. Study-level information: Healthy Belgian adult donors included roughly nine CMV-positive and fewer than 25 CMV-negative people.

CDR3 length: 16 amino acids. In germline, CDR1 is LNHNV, CDR2 YYDKDF (reference sequence). Trimming stripped 1 base from V and 8 bases from J, with 17 bases between. As regards this clone: What it binds is not known.

Single viable CD3+CD4+CD8-CD45RO+ cells were sorted as the memory CD4+ T cells. Notes on the study in general: Median bootstrapped AUC for CMV status was about 0.95 originally, around 0.91 US-trained. The CMV-associated TCR signature appears largely within the CD4+ memory repertoire.

Method: immunoSEQ multiplex PCR; TCRdb's copy keeps in-frame clones and lacks some. The sample holds approximately 49,000 clones; more than 60% are singletons and the top ten take around 0.61%. The sequenced sample consisted of memory CD4+ T cells from blood. The TCR comes from an adult in good health and CMV-seronegative. The chain uses TRBV15 and TRBJ1-4; perhaps TRBD1 as D (6 bases). The CDR3: CATSRGSGGNGEKLFF. The CDR3 DNA reads as TGTGCCACCAGCAGAGGTTCGGGGGGCAATGGGGAAAAACTGTTTTTT.